This T cell receptor beta chain was identified in a study of chemoradiotherapy in HPV16-positive cancers (dated 2022 in TCRdb). Turning to the overall study: Candidate HPV-specific T-cell clones and common TCR motifs were defined by functional T-cell assays performed on cells from a couple of HPV16-positive patients. The study asked whether T-cell immunity to the HPV oncoproteins E6 and E7 changes during chemoradiotherapy and whether this immunity affects survival. Next, the candidate HPV-specific TCRs and motifs were followed in TCR repertoires from around 90 patients with HPV-related cancers. Results the study describes overall, beyond this receptor: The survival association was reported for HPV16-positive patients, and the functional definition of HPV-specific T cells was derived from only two HPV16-positive patients. In HPV16-positive patients, expansion of HPV-responsive T cells during chemoradiotherapy was associated with improved recurrence-free survival. Expansion of candidate HPV-specific clones and E7-related TCR motifs was observed in the tumor microenvironment during treatment, whereas no such expansion was observed for non-HPV-specific T cells.

To prepare the library, the immunoSEQ multiplex PCR assay was applied. TCRdb carries this immuneACCESS record with in-frame sequences only. Its versions omit some clonotypes, under half of them owing to an unresolved V gene in the studies checked, with the rest unexplained. The sample table contains 4,000 or so clones; only one count was recorded for roughly 90% of them. In total, the top ten clones hold about 3.1% of the sample. The CDR3 spans 13 residues, from the cysteine through the phenylalanine. The retained sequence is limited to the CDR3, 39 bases, with the frame set at the first base. From V the trimming removes 8 bases and from J it removes 6 bases, while the gene matches leave 5 bases of the junction unaccounted for. Sequences MNHEY (CDR1) and SVGAGI (CDR2) are obtained from the germline V gene. Comment on this clone: Which antigen it targets is not known. No much larger clonotype is one base removed from it; base qualities were not supplied.

Repertoires were sampled multiple times during chemoradiotherapy, which allowed clonal expansion in the tumor microenvironment to be followed. This TCR was recovered from a human donor with HPV-associated anogenital cancer. Recombination linked TRBV6-5 to TRBJ2-4; 9 bases in the junction line up with TRBD1. Sampling was done from a patient who underwent chemoradiotherapy. The CDR3 reads CASQRDRVNIQYF. The DNA reads TGTGCCAGCCAACGGGACAGGGTAAACATTCAGTACTTC.